This entry is about one T cell receptor beta chain. The CDR3 totals 15 residues. The germline gives CDR1 SGHTA, CDR2 FQGNSA. Trimming removed 5 bases from V and 1 base from J, with 12 bases in between. Produced via immunoSEQ multiplex PCR; TCRdb's table is partial and in-frame only. Seen here are approximately 89,000 clones, around 96% observed once, and the top ten hold 0.2% to 0.3%. The sample comes from a study of technical replicates of blood from a few donors. The rearrangement links TRBV7-2 to TRBJ2-4, with no clear D. The receptor's source is a human donor in good health. Material for sequencing was T cells isolated from PBMCs. The CDR3 region is CASSARRSAKNIQYF. CDR3 nucleotides: TGTGCCAGCAGCGCCCGGCGGTCGGCCAAAAACATTCAGTACTTC.